The rows below give T cell receptor beta chains drawn from one sample of a study of T cells in tumors after PD-1 blockade. Here immunoSEQ multiplex PCR was the method, and the copy in TCRdb shows in-frame clones only, minus some. Among about 20,000 clones listed, around four fifths were seen once. Sequencing used PBMCs, obtained before anti-PD-1 treatment. The receptors here all came from a human donor with basal cell carcinoma. Each CDR3 is given with its conserved first and last residue. The order of the fields is J gene, D gene, V gene, CDR3 length, clone size, CDR3 protein, CDR3 DNA. A D gene is named only where the DNA matches it firmly. Size is stated for part of the rows, as once, few or many counts, or as a class when the clone is expanded.

>TRBJ2-1|TRBD1|TRBV25-1|16|-
CASSEYPDRGGNEQFF
TGTGCCAGCAGTGAATATCCGGACAGGGGGGGCAATGAGCAGTTCTTC
>TRBJ2-3|TRBD1|TRBV9|15|-
CASSVTGGPTDTQYF
TGTGCCAGCAGCGTGACAGGGGGTCCCACAGATACGCAGTATTTT
>TRBJ2-1|TRBD2|TRBV19|15|-
CASSWTSGAPNEQFF
TGTGCCAGTAGTTGGACTAGCGGGGCCCCCAATGAGCAGTTCTTC
>TRBJ1-1|-|TRBV29-1|10|-
CSVGYTEAFF
TGCAGCGTTGGCTACACTGAAGCTTTCTTT
>TRBJ2-1|-|TRBV2|19|once
CACFYGGAGEGSSYNEQFF
TGTGCCTGCTTTTATGGGGGGGCGGGGGAGGGGAGCTCCTACAATGAGCAGTTCTTC
>TRBJ2-7|-|TRBV28|15|-
CASSPTGFEVHEQYF
TGTGCCAGCAGCCCGACGGGATTCGAGGTCCACGAGCAGTACTTC
>TRBJ1-6|-|TRBV3-1/TRBV3-2|14|-
CASKKQTAGSPLHF
TGTGCCAGCAAAAAACAGACAGCGGGGTCACCCCTCCACTTT
>TRBJ1-2|-|TRBV10-3|14|-
CAITRAPQTYGYTF
TGTGCCATTACCCGGGCACCCCAAACCTATGGCTACACCTTC
>TRBJ1-5|-|TRBV19|20|-
CASSIEHVWAGSLGNQPQHF
TGTGCCAGTAGTATAGAACACGTCTGGGCAGGATCTTTAGGCAATCAGCCCCAGCATTTT
>TRBJ1-2|-|TRBV12-3/TRBV12-4|12|once
CASSLTGYGYTF
TGTGCCAGCAGTTTAACAGGGTACGGCTACACCTTC
>TRBJ1-3|-|TRBV18|15|-
CASSPQGNSGNTIYF
TGTGCCAGCTCACCACAGGGGAACTCTGGAAACACCATATATTTT
>TRBJ2-7|TRBD1|TRBV5-4|14|-
CASTGTGGAVEQYF
TGTGCCAGCACCGGGACAGGGGGCGCAGTCGAGCAGTACTTC
>TRBJ2-1|TRBD2|TRBV28|15|once
CASRVALAGYNEQFF
TGTGCCAGCAGAGTGGCCCTAGCGGGATACAATGAGCAGTTCTTC
>TRBJ2-4|-|TRBV4-3|15|-
CASSPQRVSGNIQYF
TGCGCCAGCAGCCCCCAGCGTGTGAGTGGAAACATTCAGTACTTC
>TRBJ2-5|-|TRBV9|15|-
CASSVGRGFQETQYF
TGTGCCAGCAGCGTAGGTAGAGGGTTTCAAGAGACCCAGTACTTC
>TRBJ1-1|-|TRBV20-1|14|-
CSASLPPGNTEAFF
TGCAGTGCTAGTCTCCCCCCGGGGAACACTGAAGCTTTCTTT
>TRBJ2-1|-|TRBV15|18|-
CATSRNQGRAWGRNEQFF
TGTGCCACCAGCAGGAACCAGGGGAGGGCCTGGGGGAGGAATGAGCAGTTCTTC
>TRBJ2-7|TRBD1|TRBV5-1|13|once
CASGQTGSYEQYF
TGCGCCAGCGGGCAGACAGGGTCCTACGAGCAGTACTTC
>TRBJ2-2|-|TRBV6-4|15|few
CASTPRGGNTGELFF
TGTGCCAGCACTCCGCGGGGCGGTAACACCGGGGAGCTGTTTTTT
>TRBJ2-2|-|TRBV6-5|15|-
CASSSSLTARSELFF
TGTGCCAGCAGTTCCTCCCTAACAGCCCGGTCCGAGCTGTTTTTT
>TRBJ2-2|TRBD1|TRBV5-3|16|-
CARSGSQGQGAGELFF
TGTGCCAGAAGCGGATCACAGGGACAGGGTGCCGGGGAGCTGTTTTTT
>TRBJ2-7|-|TRBV6-5|12|-
CASSYMSGEQYF
TGTGCCAGCAGTTACATGTCGGGGGAGCAGTACTTC
>TRBJ1-1|-|TRBV9|14|-
CASSVDRGDGGLFF
TGTGCCAGCAGCGTAGACCGAGGGGACGGTGGGCTGTTCTTT
>TRBJ2-1|-|TRBV2|19|-
CPRSDGWARAGSSYNEQFF
TGTCCCCGCAGTGACGGGTGGGCGCGGGCGGGGAGCTCCTACAATGAGCAGTTCTTC
>TRBJ2-7|-|TRBV7-6|13|-
CASSLVGYREQYF
TGTGCCAGCAGCTTAGTTGGTTACCGCGAGCAGTACTTC
>TRBJ1-2|TRBD1|TRBV23-1|17|-
CASSQSGGTGEVYGYTF
TGCGCCAGCAGTCAATCCGGAGGGACAGGGGAAGTCTATGGCTACACCTTC
>TRBJ1-3|-|TRBV5-5|12|few
CASSSGGNTIYF
TGTGCCAGCAGCTCGGGAGGAAACACCATATATTTT
>TRBJ2-7|-|TRBV5-1|14|-
CASSLVLASYEQYF
TGCGCCAGCAGCTTGGTACTAGCCTCCTACGAGCAGTACTTC
>TRBJ2-5|-|TRBV28|13|-
CASSWESQETQYF
TGTGCCAGCAGTTGGGAGTCACAAGAGACCCAGTACTTC
>TRBJ2-1|TRBD2|TRBV4-2|16|-
CASSPRRTSGRGEQFF
TGTGCCAGCAGCCCCCGCCGGACTAGCGGGAGAGGGGAGCAGTTCTTC
>TRBJ1-6|-|TRBV27|19|-
CASSLKGAGPSSYNSPLHF
TGTGCCAGCAGTTTAAAAGGCGCGGGCCCCAGCTCCTATAATTCACCCCTCCACTTT
>TRBJ1-1|-|TRBV4-1|14|-
CASSRPTRTPEAFF
TGCGCCAGCAGCCGTCCGACCCGAACCCCTGAAGCTTTCTTT
>TRBJ2-3|-|TRBV19|12|-
CASSMGADTQYF
TGTGCCAGTAGTATGGGGGCAGATACGCAGTATTTT
>TRBJ2-1|TRBD2|TRBV5-1|15|-
CASSLQSGSSDEQFF
TGCGCCAGCAGCTTGCAGAGCGGGAGTAGCGATGAGCAGTTCTTC
>TRBJ1-5|TRBD1|TRBV7-9|18|few
CASSFGTGALVGNQPQHF
TGTGCCAGCAGCTTCGGGACAGGAGCTTTGGTCGGCAATCAGCCCCAGCATTTT
>TRBJ2-1|-|TRBV1|13|-
CTSSPQGYNEQFF
TGCACCAGCAGCCCACAGGGATACAATGAGCAGTTCTTC
>TRBJ2-5|-|TRBV5-1|15|-
CASSLVGDIQETQYF
TGCGCCAGCAGCTTGGTCGGGGACATCCAAGAGACCCAGTACTTC
>TRBJ1-6|-|TRBV27|17|-
CASRRLEGGSYNSPLHF
TGTGCCAGCAGGCGACTAGAGGGGGGCTCCTATAATTCACCCCTCCACTTT
>TRBJ2-2|-|TRBV19|15|-
CASTKSGTYTGELFF
TGTGCCAGTACGAAATCCGGGACATACACCGGGGAGCTGTTTTTT
>TRBJ2-5|-|TRBV29-1|13|-
CSLTVGGSETQYF
TGCAGCCTCACTGTGGGGGGATCCGAGACCCAGTACTTC
>TRBJ2-5|-|TRBV29-1|13|-
CSVSGTWQETQYF
TGCAGCGTTTCAGGTACCTGGCAAGAGACCCAGTACTTC
>TRBJ1-3|-|TRBV18|14|few
CASSPGSSGNTIYF
TGTGCCAGCTCACCAGGGAGCTCTGGAAACACCATATATTTT
>TRBJ2-1|TRBD2|TRBV2|19|-
CPRRDGGAGVGSSYNEQFF
TGTCCCCGCCGTGACGGGGGGGCGGGGGTGGGGAGCTCCTACAATGAGCAGTTCTTC
>TRBJ2-1|TRBD2|TRBV7-9|14|-
CASSLTGGPSEQFF
TGTGCCAGCAGCTTGACGGGGGGGCCATCTGAGCAGTTCTTC
>TRBJ2-1|TRBD1|TRBV19|15|few
CASSIAGQGNNEQFF
TGTGCCAGTAGTATAGCGGGACAGGGAAACAATGAGCAGTTCTTC
>TRBJ2-6|-|TRBV6-5|15|once
CASSYGNSGANVLTF
TGTGCCAGCAGTTATGGTAACTCTGGGGCCAACGTCCTGACTTTC
>TRBJ1-5|-|TRBV7-9|14|-
CASSKGGGNQPQHF
TGTGCCAGCAGTAAAGGGGGGGGCAATCAGCCCCAGCATTTT
>TRBJ2-3|-|TRBV20-1|14|-
CSASGSESTDTQYF
TGCAGTGCTAGTGGGTCGGAAAGCACAGATACGCAGTATTTT
>TRBJ2-7|TRBD2|TRBV27|16|-
CASSPRTSGSHGEQYF
TGTGCCAGCAGTCCACGCACTAGCGGGAGTCACGGGGAGCAGTACTTC
>TRBJ1-3|-|TRBV7-9|15|-
CASSLNSGFGNTIYF
TGTGCCAGCAGCTTAAATTCAGGGTTCGGAAACACCATATATTTT
>TRBJ2-4|-|TRBV4-2|21|-
CASSPGYRGKRPTQREMGQYF
TGTGCCAGCAGCCCGGGTTATAGGGGGAAAAGACCGACACAGAGGGAAATGGGTCAGTACTTC
>TRBJ2-7|TRBD2|TRBV29-1|12|-
CSVVTSSHEQYF
TGCAGCGTTGTGACTAGCTCCCACGAGCAGTACTTC